This TCR beta chain was obtained from a study of cytomegalovirus exposure and HLA in healthy donors. It was healthy bone marrow donors who served as donors. PCR primers comprised 60 Vbeta and 13 Jbeta primers. Clones were read by immunoSEQ multiplex PCR, and TCRdb kept only the in-frame ones, dropping some. The repertoire holds 150,000 to 200,000 clones, with roughly 79% as singletons. Findings of the study overall: Cytomegalovirus status was reportedly diagnosed by the classifier with high sensitivity and specificity. Presence/absence analyses took donor sequencing depth as roughly uniform. Versus the roughly 690-donor mean, an Asian-associated ancestry cluster reportedly showed fewer N-insertions in a later analysis.

Turning to this clone: Its specificity is not known.

The CDR3 has 14 residues. In germline, CDR1 is SGHRS, CDR2 YFSETQ. J lost 7 bases, V lost 5 bases, and 11 bases had no gene match. The chain joins TRBV5-1 to TRBJ2-7, with 8 bases that match TRBD1. The sequence was collected from a woman in her 50s in good health and CMV-seronegative. What was sequenced was PBMCs. CDR3 nucleotides: TGCGCCAGCAGACTTTGGGACAGGCGGGCGGAGCAGTACTTC. Protein: CASRLWDRRAEQYF.